This T cell receptor (beta chain) is drawn from a study of beta chain features in type 1 diabetes. As every portion of the isolated RNA was reverse transcribed, the sequencing read expressed TCRB transcripts. Some clones are missing from TCRdb's copy, which holds only in-frame ones; the method was immunoSEQ multiplex PCR. Among hundreds of thousands of clones listed, about a sixth were seen once. The CDR3 loop spans 16 amino acids. Germline CDR1 is MNHNY and CDR2 is SVGAGI (reference sequence). Trimming took 2 bases from V and 0 from J, leaving 11 bases between them. This sequence was found in a woman aged 18-29 years in good health. Sequences were obtained from naive CD4+ T cells from blood. This chain connects TRBV6-6 to TRBJ1-5; D unresolved. CDR3 protein: CASSYLSGNSNQPQHF. DNA of the CDR3: TGTGCCAGCAGTTACCTTTCAGGAAATAGCAATCAGCCCCAGCATTTT.